This T cell receptor beta chain was captured in a study of blood T cell repertoires in COVID-19. The wider study: The origin of the acute and convalescent COVID-19 samples was the United States, Italy and Spain. PBMCs, B-cell-depleted T cells, or T cells provided the cDNA or gDNA that made up the material.

Original processing methods: Reference gene primer amplification gave estimated nucleated cell counts. Sequencing used immunoSEQ multiplex PCR; TCRdb keeps in-frame clones, though not all of them. V and J calls and clone size are copied from that table; D and trimming were computed from the DNA. The data hold tens of thousands of clones, with more than 75% observed a single time. Germline V gene sequence: CDR1 MNHEY, CDR2 SVGEGT. This CDR3 has 14 amino acids. With 2 bases removed from V and 4 bases from J, the gap between germline ends came to 11 bases. This sequence originates from a human donor with active COVID-19. The donor label of this sample is uncertain. Source material: peripheral blood. The chain couples TRBV6-2 or TRBV6-3 to TRBJ1-1; D perhaps matches TRBD1 (6 bases). The CDR3, as DNA: TGTGCCAGCAGTTACACCGGGGGGGCCACTGAAGCTTTCTTT. Encoded protein: CASSYTGGATEAFF.